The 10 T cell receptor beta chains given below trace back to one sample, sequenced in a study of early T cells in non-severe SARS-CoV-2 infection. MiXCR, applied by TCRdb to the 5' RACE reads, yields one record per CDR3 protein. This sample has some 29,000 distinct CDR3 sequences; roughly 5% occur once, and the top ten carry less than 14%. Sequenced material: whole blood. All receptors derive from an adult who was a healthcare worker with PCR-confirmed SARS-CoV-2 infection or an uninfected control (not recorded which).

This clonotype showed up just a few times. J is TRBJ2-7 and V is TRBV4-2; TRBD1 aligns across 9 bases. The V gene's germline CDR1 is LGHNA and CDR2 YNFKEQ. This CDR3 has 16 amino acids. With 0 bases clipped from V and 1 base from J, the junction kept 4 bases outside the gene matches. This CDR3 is CASSQDPGTGSYEQYF. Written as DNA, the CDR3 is TGTGCCAGCAGCCAAGACCCGGGGACAGGGTCCTACGAGCAGTACTTC.

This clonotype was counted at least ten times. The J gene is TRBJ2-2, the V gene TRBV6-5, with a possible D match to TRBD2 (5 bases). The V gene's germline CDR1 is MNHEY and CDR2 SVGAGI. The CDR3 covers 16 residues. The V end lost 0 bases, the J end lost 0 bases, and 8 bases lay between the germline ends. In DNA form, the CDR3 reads TGTGCCAGCAGTTACTCCGGCGGGTCGAACACCGGGGAGCTGTTTTTT. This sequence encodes CASSYSGGSNTGELFF.

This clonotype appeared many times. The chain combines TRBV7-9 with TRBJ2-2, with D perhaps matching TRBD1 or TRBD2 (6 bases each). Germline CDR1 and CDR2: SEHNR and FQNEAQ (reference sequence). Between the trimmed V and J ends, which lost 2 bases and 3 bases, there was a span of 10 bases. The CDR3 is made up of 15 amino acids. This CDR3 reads CASSLKGEDTGELFF. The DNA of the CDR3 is TGTGCCAGCAGCTTAAAGGGGGAGGACACCGGGGAGCTGTTTTTT. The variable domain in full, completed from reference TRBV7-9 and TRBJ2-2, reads DTGVSQNPRHKITKRGQNVTFRCDPISEHNRLYWYRQTLGQGPEFLTYFQNEAQLEKSRLLSDRFSAERPKGSFSTLEIQRTEQGDSAMYLCASSLKGEDTGELFFGEGSRLTVL.

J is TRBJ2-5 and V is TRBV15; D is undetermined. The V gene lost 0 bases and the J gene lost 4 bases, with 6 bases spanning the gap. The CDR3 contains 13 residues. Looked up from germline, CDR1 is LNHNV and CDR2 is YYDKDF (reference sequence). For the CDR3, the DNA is TGTGCCACCAGCAGAGATCCGTCAGAGACCCAGTACTTC. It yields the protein CATSRDPSETQYF.

CDR3 sequence: CSVEDQNTGELFF. In DNA, the CDR3 is TGCAGCGTTGAAGATCAGAACACCGGGGAGCTGTTTTTT. The V and J genes are TRBV29-1 and TRBJ2-2; no reliable D call. The CDR3 is 13 amino acids. Germline CDR1 reads SQVTM; CDR2 reads ANQGSEA. The germline V and J ends were trimmed by 0 bases and 1 base, with 3 bases remaining between them.

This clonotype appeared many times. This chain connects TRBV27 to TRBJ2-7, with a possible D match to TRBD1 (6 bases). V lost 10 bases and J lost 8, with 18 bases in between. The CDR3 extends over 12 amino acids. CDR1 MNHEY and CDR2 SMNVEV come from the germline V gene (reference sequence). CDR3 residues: CAILENTGKQYF. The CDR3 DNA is TGTGCCATCCTGGAAAATACAGGGAAGCAGTACTTC.

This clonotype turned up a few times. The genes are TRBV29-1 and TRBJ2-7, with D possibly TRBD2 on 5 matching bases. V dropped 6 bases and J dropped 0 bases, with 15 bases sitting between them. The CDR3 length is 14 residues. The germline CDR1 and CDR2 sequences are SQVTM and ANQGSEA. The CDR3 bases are TGCAGCGTGAGTCGGACGGGGAGCTCCTACGAGCAGTACTTC. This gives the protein CSVSRTGSSYEQYF.

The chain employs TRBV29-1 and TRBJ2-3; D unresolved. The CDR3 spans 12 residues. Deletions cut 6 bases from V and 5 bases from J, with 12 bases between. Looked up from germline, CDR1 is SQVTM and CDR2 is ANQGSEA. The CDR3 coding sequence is TGCAGCGTGGTATGGGTACGAGATACGCAGTATTTT. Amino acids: CSVVWVRDTQYF.

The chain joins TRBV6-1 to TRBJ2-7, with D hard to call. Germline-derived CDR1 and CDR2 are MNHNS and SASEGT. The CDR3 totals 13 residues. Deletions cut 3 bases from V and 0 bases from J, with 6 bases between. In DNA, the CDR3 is TGTGCCAGCAGTGACAGGCCCTCCTACGAGCAGTACTTC. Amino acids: CASSDRPSYEQYF.

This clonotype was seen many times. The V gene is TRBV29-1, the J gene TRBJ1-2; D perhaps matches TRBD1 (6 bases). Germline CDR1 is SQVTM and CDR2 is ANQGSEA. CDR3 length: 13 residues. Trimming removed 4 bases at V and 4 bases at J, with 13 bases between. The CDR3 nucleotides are TGCAGCGTTGGTCAGGGGTTCGGCTATGGCTACACCTTC. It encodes CSVGQGFGYGYTF.